These 28 T cell receptor beta chains were all obtained from the same sample, sequenced in a study of T cell repertoires in aging, cancer and after chemotherapy. Peripheral blood genomic DNA, not sorted cells or RNA, was the template. Rearranged V-D-J TRB sequences were amplified with a mixed TRB-A/B primer pool. A single record per CDR3 protein comes from TCRdb applying MiXCR to the multiplex PCR reads. The sample has 19,000 or so distinct CDR3 sequences, roughly two fifths seen once. The specimen was blood. The source is a human donor with a solid tumor.

The chain carries TRBV5-4 and TRBJ2-1; the D gene could be TRBD1 or TRBD2 (6 bases each). Germline V lookup: CDR1 SGHNT, CDR2 YYREEE (reference sequence). The V gene lost 0 bases and the J gene lost 0 bases, with 16 bases spanning the gap. This CDR3 comprises 18 residues. For the CDR3, the DNA is TGTGCCAGCAGCTTGGCCGGGGGCGGGTTAAGCTCCTACAATGAGCAGTTCTTC. The encoded protein is CASSLAGGGLSSYNEQFF.

J is TRBJ2-3 and V is TRBV10-3; either TRBD1 or TRBD2 may fit D (5 bases each). Germline V gene lookup returns CDR1 ENHRY and CDR2 SYGVKD. The V end was cut by 5 bases, the J end by 2 bases, with 11 bases between. This CDR3 region has 14 residues. CDR3 sequence (DNA): TGTGCCATCAGTCCCCGTGGGACCACAGATACGCAGTATTTT. As protein: CAISPRGTTDTQYF.

This clonotype was seen a handful of times. The chain is built from TRBV24-1 and TRBJ2-5, with 7 nucleotides matching TRBD2. CDR3 length equals 17 residues. Germline V gene lookup returns CDR1 KGHDR and CDR2 SFDVKD. The junction had 15 bases not matched to a gene; V was cut back by 4 bases and J by 5 bases. The CDR3 DNA follows: TGTGCCACCAGTGAACTACCGTACGCGGGAGTAGGGGAGACCCAGTACTTC. This translates into CATSELPYAGVGETQYF.

This clonotype occurred a few times. The rearrangement uses TRBV30 and TRBJ1-6; 7 bases match TRBD1. This CDR3 region has 13 residues. Germline V gives CDR1 GTSNPN, CDR2 SVGIG (reference sequence). Germline trimming cut 5 bases from V and 7 bases from J; bases unmatched to any gene: 5. The CDR3 region has the DNA TGTGCCTGGGCCACAGGGGTGAATTCACCCCTCCACTTT. Residues: CAWATGVNSPLHF. Full variable domain (rest looked up from reference TRBV30 and TRBJ1-6): SQTIHQWPATLVQPVGSPLSLECTVEGTSNPNLYWYRQAAGRGLQLLFYSVGIGQISSEVPQNLSASRPQDRQFILSSKKLLLSDSGFYLCAWATGVNSPLHFGNGTRLTVT.

V and J are TRBV6-1 and TRBJ2-3, with 11 bases fitting TRBD1. Per germline, CDR1 MNHNS and CDR2 SASEGT. The CDR3 is 15 amino acids. V lost 1 base, J lost 4 bases, and 1 base stayed unmatched. The CDR3 DNA follows: TGTGCCAGCAGTGAAGGGACAGGGGGCGCAGATACGCAGTATTTT. Its translation: CASSEGTGGADTQYF.

The chain couples TRBV28 to TRBJ2-1; a weak D match, TRBD2 (5 bases). The V gene lost 8 bases and the J gene lost 0 bases, with 14 bases spanning the gap. CDR1 and CDR2 (germline): MDHEN, SYDVKM. The CDR3 has 15 residues. For the CDR3, the DNA is TGTGCCAGCGTGAGGAGGACGAGCTCCTACAATGAGCAGTTCTTC. It specifies CASVRRTSSYNEQFF.

The rearrangement uses TRBV6-4 and TRBJ2-3, with TRBD2 matching over 7 bases. CDR1 is MRHNA and CDR2 is SNTAGT in the germline V gene. Trimming removed 0 bases from V and 0 bases from J; junction bases left unmatched: 3. The CDR3 extends over 16 amino acids. The CDR3 DNA follows: TGTGCCAGCAGTGACTCGGGGGGGGGTAGCACAGATACGCAGTATTTT. Protein product: CASSDSGGGSTDTQYF.

By share, this clonotype ranks as medium-sized (0.01 to 0.1%). The CDR3 DNA reads TGTGCCAGTAGTACAGGACAGGGGTCCTATGGCTACACCTTC. Its protein is CASSTGQGSYGYTF. This sequence joins TRBV19 and TRBJ1-2, with TRBD1 matching 9 bases. V dropped 4 bases and J dropped 4; count of bases not matched to a gene: 4. Germline assignment: CDR1 LNHDA and CDR2 SQIVND (reference sequence). The CDR3 extends over 14 amino acids.

The chain recombines TRBV5-1 with TRBJ1-1, with D perhaps TRBD1 (5 bases). Trimming stripped 6 bases from V and 1 base from J, with 16 bases between. Germline values: CDR1 SGHRS, CDR2 YFSETQ. The CDR3 spans 15 residues. The CDR3 region is CASTRATGANTEAFF. CDR3 coding DNA: TGCGCCAGCACCCGCGCCACCGGGGCGAACACTGAAGCTTTCTTT. The variable domain in full, with the rest retrieved from reference TRBV5-1 and TRBJ1-1, is KAGVTQTPRYLIKTRGQQVTLSCSPISGHRSVSWYQQTPGQGLQFLFEYFSETQRNKGNFPGRFSGRQFSNSRSEMNVSTLELGDSALYLCASTRATGANTEAFFGQGTRLTVV.

This chain connects TRBV7-9 to TRBJ2-3; 10 bases align to TRBD1. CDR1 and CDR2 from the germline V gene are SEHNR and FQNEAQ (reference sequence). CDR3 size: 16 residues. V was clipped by 6 bases and J by 2 bases; unmatched bases: 8. The CDR3, as DNA: TGTGCCAGCAGTGAGAGGACAGGGGGATTCACAGATACGCAGTATTTT. Protein sequence: CASSERTGGFTDTQYF.

The V call is TRBV19, the J call TRBJ1-5; D gene uncertain. Germline V gene data show CDR1 as LNHDA and CDR2 as SQIVND (reference sequence). V was pared by 3 bases and J by 4 bases, with 13 bases between. This CDR3 has 15 residues. The CDR3 DNA sequence: TGTGCCAGTAGTATTTTAGACCGGACTAATCAGCCCCAGCATTTT. This gives the protein CASSILDRTNQPQHF.

The chain recombines TRBV5-6 with TRBJ2-1; D gene unclear. From germline, CDR1 is SGHDT and CDR2 YYEEEE. V lost 4 bases to trimming and J lost 10 bases, with 12 bases between them. The length of the CDR3 is 12 residues. The DNA of the CDR3 is TGTGCCAGCAGCAACCCCTGGAGAGAGCAGTTCTTC. Translating it yields CASSNPWREQFF. Filled out from reference TRBV5-6 and TRBJ2-1, the complete variable domain reads DAGVTQSPTHLIKTRGQQVTLRCSPKSGHDTVSWYQQALGQGPQFIFQYYEEEERQRGNFPDRFSGHQFPNYSSELNVNALLLGDSALYLCASSNPWREQFFGPGTRLTVL.

This clonotype is medium-sized (0.01 to 0.1%) in the sample. The gene calls are TRBV19 and TRBJ2-2, with 9 positions matching TRBD1. Trimming took 4 bases from V and 1 from J; bases not matched to a gene: 4. Germline lookup yields CDR1 LNHDA and CDR2 SQIVND (reference sequence). The CDR3 is 16 amino acids. In nucleotides, the CDR3 is TGTGCCAGTAGTACTGACAGGGGGAAGAACACCGGGGAGCTGTTTTTT. Translated, it gives CASSTDRGKNTGELFF.

This clonotype was detected only once. The chain has TRBV10-1 and TRBJ2-5; 7 nucleotides align to TRBD1. The CDR3 extends over 13 amino acids. Germline CDR1 reads WNHNN; CDR2 reads SYGVQD (reference sequence). Germline trimming cut 5 bases from V and 2 bases from J; bases unmatched to any gene: 2. The CDR3 nucleotides read TGCGCCAGCAGTCCGGGACAGCAAGAGACCCAGTACTTC. This sequence encodes CASSPGQQETQYF.

The gene calls are TRBV7-6 and TRBJ2-3; D possibly corresponds to TRBD1 (6 bases). V was clipped by 3 bases and J by 6 bases, with 13 bases between them. CDR1 and CDR2 (germline): SGHVS, FNYEAQ. This CDR3 comprises 14 residues. CDR3 DNA: TGTGCCAGCAGCTTGCTTCAGGGGTTGGATACGCAGTATTTT. Translation: CASSLLQGLDTQYF.

Comments on this clonotype: One junction end does not reproduce the germline sequence, and a read error may be involved. This chain joins TRBV6-6 and TRBJ1-6; D remains unclear. The germline V gene encodes CDR1 MNHNY and CDR2 SVGAGI (reference sequence). The CDR3 is 17 amino acids. CDR3 coding DNA: TGTGCCAGAAGTTACCTCGGCTCTAGCTCCTATAATTCACCCCTCCACTTT. It codes for CARSYLGSSSYNSPLHF.

This rearrangement joins TRBV5-6 to TRBJ2-2; weak D call: TRBD1 (6 bases). The CDR3 contains 16 residues. The germline V and J ends were trimmed by 1 base and 0 bases, with 10 bases remaining between them. The germline V gene has CDR1 SGHDT and CDR2 YYEEEE. CDR3 nucleotide sequence: TGTGCCAGCAGCTTGTATACAGGGACGAACACCGGGGAGCTGTTTTTT. Its translation: CASSLYTGTNTGELFF.

The V gene is TRBV5-1, the J gene TRBJ1-2, with 9 bases matching TRBD1. The V segment lost 5 bases and the J segment 4 bases; nucleotides outside the gene matches: 6. Germline V gene data show CDR1 as SGHRS and CDR2 as YFSETQ. The CDR3 has 14 amino acids. The CDR3 loop is CASSQSTGGYGYTF. The CDR3 DNA sequence: TGCGCCAGCAGTCAGTCGACAGGGGGCTATGGCTACACCTTC.

This clonotype was counted only a few times. The V and J genes are TRBV7-6 and TRBJ2-1; tentatively, D is TRBD1 (5 bases). This CDR3 has 14 residues. V gave up 4 bases and J gave up 5 bases, with 12 bases separating them. The germline CDR1 and CDR2 sequences are SGHVS and FNYEAQ. The CDR3 spells CASSSWGKNNEQFF. CDR3 sequence (DNA): TGTGCCAGCAGCTCCTGGGGCAAGAACAATGAGCAGTTCTTC.

This chain's CDR3 is CASSEQQFYGYTF. The CDR3 DNA follows: TGTGCCAGCAGTGAACAGCAATTCTATGGCTACACCTTC. The V and J genes are TRBV6-2 or TRBV6-3 and TRBJ1-2; D remains unclear. Germline V gene lookup returns CDR1 MNHEY and CDR2 SVGEGT. The germline V and J ends were trimmed by 5 bases and 4 bases, with 11 bases remaining between them. The CDR3 runs 13 residues.

The genes are TRBV5-6 and TRBJ2-7; D is undetermined. The ends were cut back, 4 bases at V and 0 bases at J, with 14 bases in the middle. The CDR3 spans 15 residues. The germline gives CDR1 SGHDT, CDR2 YYEEEE. DNA for the CDR3: TGTGCCAGCAGCCCGGACGGTAGACCCTCCTACGAGCAGTACTTC. This codes for CASSPDGRPSYEQYF.

There are a few counts of this clonotype. This rearrangement joins TRBV9 to TRBJ2-3, with 7 bases that match TRBD2. The CDR3 covers 17 residues. Per germline, CDR1 SGDLS and CDR2 YYNGEE. Losses at the gene ends were 2 bases for V and 6 bases for J; bases not matched to a gene: 15. CDR3 nucleotides: TGTGCCAGCAGCGTGGGAGGGGTGGGGAGTGGCGGGGATACGCAGTATTTT. Amino acid sequence: CASSVGGVGSGGDTQYF.

The chain links TRBV6-6 to TRBJ2-5, with 15 nucleotides matching TRBD2. Per germline, CDR1 MNHNY and CDR2 SVGAGI (reference sequence). The CDR3 sequence is 21 residues long. After removal of 5 bases from V and 4 bases from J, the junction contained 20 bases not matched to a gene. The CDR3 sequence is CASSTWTSGGAGGQGGETQYF. DNA of the CDR3: TGTGCCAGCAGTACCTGGACTAGCGGGGGGGCCGGCGGGCAGGGTGGAGAGACCCAGTACTTC.

Only a few counts were recorded for this clonotype. This rearrangement joins TRBV18 to TRBJ2-1; D is unresolved. Germline CDR1 and CDR2: KGHSH and LQKENI. This CDR3 is built from 15 residues. The V end was cut by 2 bases, the J end by 7 bases, with 15 bases between. The chain's CDR3 is CASSPEYQAGNEQFF. CDR3 sequence (DNA): TGTGCCAGCTCACCAGAGTACCAGGCCGGGAATGAGCAGTTCTTC. Supplemented by reference TRBV18 and TRBJ2-1, the full variable domain reads NAGVMQNPRHLVRRRGQEARLRCSPMKGHSHVYWYRQLPEEGLKFMVYLQKENIIDESGMPKERFSAEFPKEGPSILRIQQVVRGDSAAYFCASSPEYQAGNEQFFGPGTRLTVL.

Only a few counts were recorded for this clonotype. The rearrangement uses TRBV6-5 and TRBJ1-5; D remains unclear. The CDR3 has 13 residues. Germline CDR1 reads MNHEY; CDR2 reads SVGAGI. With 6 bases removed from V and 0 bases from J, the gap between germline ends came to 6 bases. Here the CDR3 reads CASRQYSNQPQHF. The DNA of the CDR3 is TGTGCCAGCAGACAGTATAGCAATCAGCCCCAGCATTTT.

The rearrangement joins TRBV19 to TRBJ2-7; 11 bases map to TRBD2. Germline-derived CDR1 and CDR2 are LNHDA and SQIVND (reference sequence). The CDR3 sequence is 16 residues long. With V trimmed by 3 bases and J by 2 bases, 6 bases remained unmatched. CDR3 sequence: CASSIASGRLTYEQYF. In DNA form, the CDR3 reads TGTGCCAGTAGTATCGCTAGCGGGAGGTTAACCTACGAGCAGTACTTC. Full variable domain (remainder filled in from reference TRBV19 and TRBJ2-7): DGGITQSPKYLFRKEGQNVTLSCEQNLNHDAMYWYRQDPGQGLRLIYYSQIVNDFQKGDIAEGYSVSREKKESFPLTVTSAQKNPTAFYLCASSIASGRLTYEQYFGPGTRLTVT.

This clonotype was counted a single time. The V call is TRBV21-1, the J call TRBJ2-1. TRBV21-1 represents a pseudogene. The CDR3 extends over 16 amino acids. The CDR3 sequence: CASRVQGWSSYNEQFF. The CDR3 DNA reads TGTGCCAGCAGGGTTCAGGGTTGGAGCTCCTACAATGAGCAGTTCTTC.

This clonotype rates as medium-sized. The rearrangement uses TRBV29-1 and TRBJ2-7, with 9 bases that match TRBD1. The CDR3 extends over 13 amino acids. V was pared by 7 bases and J by 7 bases, with 11 bases of the junction left unmatched. CDR1 SQVTM and CDR2 ANQGSEA come from the germline V gene. The CDR3 DNA is TGCAGCGCCACCGGGACAGGGAAAGGAGAGCAGTACTTC. Translated, it gives CSATGTGKGEQYF.